This T cell receptor (beta chain) is drawn from a study of cytomegalovirus exposure and HLA in healthy donors. Whole-study results and caveats: Excluded: some indistinguishable V segments such as TRBV6-2 and TRBV6-3.

60 Vbeta and 13 Jbeta primers were used in PCR. TCRdb's copy holds only in-frame clones and misses some; the assay was immunoSEQ multiplex PCR. This sample's table has some 89,000 clones. V was cut by 8 bases and J by 6 bases, with 18 bases left in between. Per germline, CDR1 SNHLY and CDR2 FYNNEI. The CDR3 runs to 14 residues. Remarks on this clone: As yet, its antigen is unknown.

The source is a woman in her thirties in good health and CMV-seronegative. Sequencing was done on a sample of PBMCs. This chain connects TRBV2 to TRBJ2-3, with a weak D call TRBD2 (5 bases). DNA for the CDR3: TGTGCCAGCGGGAACTCGGGGTCAAGGGATACGCAGTATTTT. This translates into CASGNSGSRDTQYF.